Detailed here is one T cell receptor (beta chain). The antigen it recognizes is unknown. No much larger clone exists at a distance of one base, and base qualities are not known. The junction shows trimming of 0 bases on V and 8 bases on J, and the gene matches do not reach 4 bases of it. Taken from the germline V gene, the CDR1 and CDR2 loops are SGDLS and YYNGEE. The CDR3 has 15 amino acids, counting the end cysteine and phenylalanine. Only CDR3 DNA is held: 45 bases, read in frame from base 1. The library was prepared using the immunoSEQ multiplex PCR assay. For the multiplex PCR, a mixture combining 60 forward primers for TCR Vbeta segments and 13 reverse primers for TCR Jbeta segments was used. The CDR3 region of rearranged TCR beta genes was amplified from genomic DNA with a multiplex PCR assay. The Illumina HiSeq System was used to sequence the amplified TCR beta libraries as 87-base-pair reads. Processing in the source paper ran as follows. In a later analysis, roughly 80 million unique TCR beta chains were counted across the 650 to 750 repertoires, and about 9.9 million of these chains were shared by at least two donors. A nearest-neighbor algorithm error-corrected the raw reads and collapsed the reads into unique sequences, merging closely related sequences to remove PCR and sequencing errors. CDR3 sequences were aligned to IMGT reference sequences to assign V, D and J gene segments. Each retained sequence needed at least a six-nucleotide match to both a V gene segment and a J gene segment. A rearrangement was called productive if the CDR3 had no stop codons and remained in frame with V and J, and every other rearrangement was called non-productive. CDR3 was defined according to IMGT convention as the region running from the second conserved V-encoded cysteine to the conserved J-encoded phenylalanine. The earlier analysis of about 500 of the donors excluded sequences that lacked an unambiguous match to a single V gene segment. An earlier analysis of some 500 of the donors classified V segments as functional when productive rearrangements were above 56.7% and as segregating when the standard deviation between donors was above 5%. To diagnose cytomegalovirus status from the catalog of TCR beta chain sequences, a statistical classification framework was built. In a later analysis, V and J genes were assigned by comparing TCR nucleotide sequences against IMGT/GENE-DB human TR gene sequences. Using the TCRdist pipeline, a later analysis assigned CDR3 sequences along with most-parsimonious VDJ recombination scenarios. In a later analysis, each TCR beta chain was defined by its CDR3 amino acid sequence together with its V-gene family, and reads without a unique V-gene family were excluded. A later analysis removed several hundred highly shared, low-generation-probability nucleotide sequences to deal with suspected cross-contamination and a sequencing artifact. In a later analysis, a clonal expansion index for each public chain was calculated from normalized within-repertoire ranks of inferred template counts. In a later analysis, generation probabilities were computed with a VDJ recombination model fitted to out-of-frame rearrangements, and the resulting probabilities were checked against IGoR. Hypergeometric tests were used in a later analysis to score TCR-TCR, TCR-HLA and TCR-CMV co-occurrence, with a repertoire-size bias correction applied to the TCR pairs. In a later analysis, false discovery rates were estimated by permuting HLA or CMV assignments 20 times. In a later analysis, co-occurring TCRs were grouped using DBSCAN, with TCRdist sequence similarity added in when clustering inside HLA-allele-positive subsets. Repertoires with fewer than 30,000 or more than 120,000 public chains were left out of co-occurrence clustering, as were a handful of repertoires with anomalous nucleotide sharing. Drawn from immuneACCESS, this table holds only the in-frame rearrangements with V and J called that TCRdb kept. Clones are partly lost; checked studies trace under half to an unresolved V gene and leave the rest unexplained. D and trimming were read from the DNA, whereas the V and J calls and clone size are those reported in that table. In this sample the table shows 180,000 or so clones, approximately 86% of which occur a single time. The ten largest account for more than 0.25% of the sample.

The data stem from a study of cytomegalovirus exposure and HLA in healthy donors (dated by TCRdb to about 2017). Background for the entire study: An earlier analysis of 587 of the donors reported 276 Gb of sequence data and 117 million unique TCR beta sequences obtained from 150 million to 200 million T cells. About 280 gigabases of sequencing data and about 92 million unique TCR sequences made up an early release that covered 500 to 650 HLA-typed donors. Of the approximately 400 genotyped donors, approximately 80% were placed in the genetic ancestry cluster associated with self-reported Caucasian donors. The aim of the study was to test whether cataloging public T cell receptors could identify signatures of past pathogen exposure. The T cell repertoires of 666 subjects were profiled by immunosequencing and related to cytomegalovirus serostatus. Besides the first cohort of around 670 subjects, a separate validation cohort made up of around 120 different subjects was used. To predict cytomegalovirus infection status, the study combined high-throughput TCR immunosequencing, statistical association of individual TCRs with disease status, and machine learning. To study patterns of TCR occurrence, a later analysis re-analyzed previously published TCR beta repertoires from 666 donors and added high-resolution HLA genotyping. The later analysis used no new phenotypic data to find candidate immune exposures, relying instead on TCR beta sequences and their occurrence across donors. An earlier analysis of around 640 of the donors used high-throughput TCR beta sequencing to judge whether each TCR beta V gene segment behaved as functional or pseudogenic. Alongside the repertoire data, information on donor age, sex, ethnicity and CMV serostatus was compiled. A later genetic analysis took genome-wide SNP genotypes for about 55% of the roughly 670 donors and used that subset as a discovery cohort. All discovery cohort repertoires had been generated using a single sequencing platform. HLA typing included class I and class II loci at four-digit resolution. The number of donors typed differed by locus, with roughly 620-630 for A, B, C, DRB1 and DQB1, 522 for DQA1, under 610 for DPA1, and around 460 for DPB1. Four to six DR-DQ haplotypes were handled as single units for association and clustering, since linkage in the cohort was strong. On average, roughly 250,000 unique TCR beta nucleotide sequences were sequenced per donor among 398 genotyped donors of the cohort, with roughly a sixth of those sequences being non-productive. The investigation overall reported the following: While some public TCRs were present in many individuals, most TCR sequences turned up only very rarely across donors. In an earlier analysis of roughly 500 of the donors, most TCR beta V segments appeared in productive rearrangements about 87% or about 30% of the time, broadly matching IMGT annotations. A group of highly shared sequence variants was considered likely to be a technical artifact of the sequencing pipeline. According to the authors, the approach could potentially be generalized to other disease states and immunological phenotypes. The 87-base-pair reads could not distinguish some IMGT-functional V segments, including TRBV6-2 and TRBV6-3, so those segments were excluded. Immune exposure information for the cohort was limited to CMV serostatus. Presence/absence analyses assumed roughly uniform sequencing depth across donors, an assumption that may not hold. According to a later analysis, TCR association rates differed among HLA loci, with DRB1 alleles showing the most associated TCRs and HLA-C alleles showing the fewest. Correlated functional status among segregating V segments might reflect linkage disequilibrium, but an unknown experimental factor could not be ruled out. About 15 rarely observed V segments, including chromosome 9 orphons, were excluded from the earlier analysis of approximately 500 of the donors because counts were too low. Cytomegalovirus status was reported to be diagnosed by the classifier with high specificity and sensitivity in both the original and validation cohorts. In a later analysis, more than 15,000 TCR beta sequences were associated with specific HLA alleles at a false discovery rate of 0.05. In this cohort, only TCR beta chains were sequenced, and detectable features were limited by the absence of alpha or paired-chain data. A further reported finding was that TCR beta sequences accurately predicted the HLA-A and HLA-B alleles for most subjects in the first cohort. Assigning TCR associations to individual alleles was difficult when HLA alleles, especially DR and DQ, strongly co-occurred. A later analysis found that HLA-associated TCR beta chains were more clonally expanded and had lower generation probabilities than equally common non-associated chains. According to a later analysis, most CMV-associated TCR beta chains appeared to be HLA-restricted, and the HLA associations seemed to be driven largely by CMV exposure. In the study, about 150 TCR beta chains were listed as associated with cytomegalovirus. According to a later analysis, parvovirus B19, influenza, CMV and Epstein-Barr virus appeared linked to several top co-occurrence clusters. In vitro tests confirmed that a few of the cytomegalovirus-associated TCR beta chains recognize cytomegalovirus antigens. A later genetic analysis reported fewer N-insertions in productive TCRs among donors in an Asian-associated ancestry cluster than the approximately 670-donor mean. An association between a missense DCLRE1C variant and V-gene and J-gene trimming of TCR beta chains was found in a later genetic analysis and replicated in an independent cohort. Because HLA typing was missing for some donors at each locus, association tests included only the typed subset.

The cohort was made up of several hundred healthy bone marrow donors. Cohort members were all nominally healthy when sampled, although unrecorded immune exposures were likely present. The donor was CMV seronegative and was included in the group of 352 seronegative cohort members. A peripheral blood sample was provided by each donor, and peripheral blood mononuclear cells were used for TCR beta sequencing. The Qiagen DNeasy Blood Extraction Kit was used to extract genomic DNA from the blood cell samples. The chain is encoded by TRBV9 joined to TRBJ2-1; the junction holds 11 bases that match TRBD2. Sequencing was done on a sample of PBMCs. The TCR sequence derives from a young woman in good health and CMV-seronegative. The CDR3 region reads CASSVGSGRAHEQFF. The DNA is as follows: TGTGCCAGCAGCGTAGGTAGCGGGAGGGCCCATGAGCAGTTCTTC.